The present TCR beta chain was sequenced within a study of T cell repertoires in cytomegalovirus infection. Study information: The public TCR beta signatures pointed to both CMV infection and matching HLA type.

In TCRdb, the reads were re-called with MiXCR into one record per CDR3 protein. The table records 150,000 or so distinct CDR3 sequences, 23% of them present only once. In the case of this clonotype: Its specificity is unknown.

Study-wide results and limits: Ex vivo, HLA-C-restricted CMV-specific TCR beta clonotypes prevailed over the rest of the response. Cumulative frequency (of public TCR beta family members) identified carriers of CMV plus the relevant HLA.

CDR1 and CDR2 (germline): SGHTA, FQGNSA. Trimming left V 1 base short and J 3 bases short, with 10 bases between. The CDR3 is made up of 16 amino acids. This receptor was obtained from a human donor in good health (CMV status not recorded). Some clones in this sample may be carry-over from other donors' samples. V gene TRBV7-2 combines with J gene TRBJ2-6, with D perhaps TRBD1 (6 bases). Input material: PBMCs. The CDR3: CASSLEGGRGANVLTF. CDR3 DNA sequence: TGTGCCAGCAGCTTAGAAGGGGGTCGTGGGGCCAACGTCCTGACTTTC.